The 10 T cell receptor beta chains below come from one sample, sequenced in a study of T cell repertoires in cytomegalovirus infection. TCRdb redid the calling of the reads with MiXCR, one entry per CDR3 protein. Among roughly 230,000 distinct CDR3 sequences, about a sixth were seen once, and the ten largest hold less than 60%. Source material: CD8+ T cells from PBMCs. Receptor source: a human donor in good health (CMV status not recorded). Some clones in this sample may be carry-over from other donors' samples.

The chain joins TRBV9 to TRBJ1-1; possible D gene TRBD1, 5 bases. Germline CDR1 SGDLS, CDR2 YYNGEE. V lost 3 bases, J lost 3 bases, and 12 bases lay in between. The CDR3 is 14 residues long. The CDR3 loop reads CASSAGLGDTEAFF. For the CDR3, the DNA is TGTGCCAGCAGCGCGGGACTGGGAGACACTGAAGCTTTCTTT. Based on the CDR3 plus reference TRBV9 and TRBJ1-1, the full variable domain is DSGVTQTPKHLITATGQRVTLRCSPRSGDLSVYWYQQSLDQGLQFLIQYYNGEERAKGNILERFSAQQFPDLHSELNLSSLELGDSALYFCASSAGLGDTEAFFGQGTRLTVV.

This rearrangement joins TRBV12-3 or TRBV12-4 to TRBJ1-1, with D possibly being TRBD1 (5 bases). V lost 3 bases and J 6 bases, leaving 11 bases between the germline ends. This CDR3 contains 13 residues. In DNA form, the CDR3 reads TGTGCCAGCAGTTTGGGGGGATCCGCTGAAGCTTTCTTT. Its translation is CASSLGGSAEAFF.

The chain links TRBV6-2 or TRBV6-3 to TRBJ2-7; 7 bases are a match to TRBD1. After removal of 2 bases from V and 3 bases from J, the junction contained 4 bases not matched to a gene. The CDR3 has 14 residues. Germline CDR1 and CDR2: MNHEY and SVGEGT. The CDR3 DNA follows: TGTGCCAGCAGTTACCCGTCAGGGGGCTACGAGCAGTACTTC. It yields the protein CASSYPSGGYEQYF.

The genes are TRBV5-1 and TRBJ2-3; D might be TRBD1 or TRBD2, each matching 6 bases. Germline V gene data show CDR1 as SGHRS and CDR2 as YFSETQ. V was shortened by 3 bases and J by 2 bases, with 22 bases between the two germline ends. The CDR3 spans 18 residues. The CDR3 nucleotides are TGCGCCAGCAGCTGGGATACTAGTATGGGGGGCTACACAGATACGCAGTATTTT. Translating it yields CASSWDTSMGGYTDTQYF.

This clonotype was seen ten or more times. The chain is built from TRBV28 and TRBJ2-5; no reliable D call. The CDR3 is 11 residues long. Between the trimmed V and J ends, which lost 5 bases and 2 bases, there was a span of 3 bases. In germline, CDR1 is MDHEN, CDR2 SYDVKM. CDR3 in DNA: TGTGCCAGCAGTCCTCAAGAGACCCAGTACTTC. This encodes CASSPQETQYF.

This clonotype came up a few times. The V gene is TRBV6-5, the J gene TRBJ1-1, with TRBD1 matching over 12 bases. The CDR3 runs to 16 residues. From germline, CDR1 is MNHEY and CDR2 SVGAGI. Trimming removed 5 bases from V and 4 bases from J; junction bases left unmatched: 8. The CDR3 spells CASSRSGTGGGTEAFF. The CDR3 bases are TGTGCCAGCAGTAGATCCGGGACAGGGGGCGGCACTGAAGCTTTCTTT.

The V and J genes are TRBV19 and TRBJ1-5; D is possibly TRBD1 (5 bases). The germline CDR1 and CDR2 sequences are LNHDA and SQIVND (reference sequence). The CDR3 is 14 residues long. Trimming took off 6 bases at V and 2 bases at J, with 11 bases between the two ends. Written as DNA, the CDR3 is TGTGCCAGTAGGGCAGGGTGGGGCAATCAGCCCCAGCATTTT. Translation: CASRAGWGNQPQHF.

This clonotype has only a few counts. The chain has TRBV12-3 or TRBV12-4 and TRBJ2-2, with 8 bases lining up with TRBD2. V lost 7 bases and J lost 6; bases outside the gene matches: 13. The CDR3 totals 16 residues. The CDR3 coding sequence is TGTGCCAGCACAATTAGCGGGACAATAAGTCCCGGGGAGCTGTTTTTT. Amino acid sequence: CASTISGTISPGELFF.

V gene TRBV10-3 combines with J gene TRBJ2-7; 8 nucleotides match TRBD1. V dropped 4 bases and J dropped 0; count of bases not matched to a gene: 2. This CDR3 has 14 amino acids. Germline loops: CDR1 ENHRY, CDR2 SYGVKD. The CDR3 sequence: CAISGQGSSYEQYF. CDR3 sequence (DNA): TGTGCCATCAGTGGACAGGGGAGCTCCTACGAGCAGTACTTC.

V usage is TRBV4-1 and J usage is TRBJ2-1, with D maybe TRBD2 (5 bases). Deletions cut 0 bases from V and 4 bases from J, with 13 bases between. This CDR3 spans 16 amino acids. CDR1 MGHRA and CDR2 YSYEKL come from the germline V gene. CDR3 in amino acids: CASSQEGVTPYNEQFF. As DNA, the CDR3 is TGCGCCAGCAGCCAAGAGGGAGTTACCCCTTACAATGAGCAGTTCTTC.